This T cell receptor (beta chain) was documented in a study of blood T cells in healthy people across ages. The draw of peripheral blood yielded about 9.4 milliliters from each donor. This clonotype was seen a handful of times. A second PCR, run for roughly 7 to 12 cycles, used a sample-barcoded 5' primer plus a J-beta primer mix. TCRdb reprocessed the 5' RACE reads via MiXCR and lists one record per CDR3 protein. The sample contains approximately 1.5 million distinct CDR3 sequences, 35% to 45% of which appear only once. The CDR3 length is 12 residues. Germline loops: CDR1 MNHNS, CDR2 SASEGT. With 6 bases removed from V and 3 bases from J, the gap between germline ends came to 9 bases.

The chain carries TRBV6-1 and TRBJ2-7; D gene ambiguous. The sequenced sample consisted of blood. The receptor was derived from a woman younger than 35 in good health. The CDR3 coding sequence is TGTGCCAGCAGGACACTGAACTACGAGCAGTACTTC. This codes for CASRTLNYEQYF.